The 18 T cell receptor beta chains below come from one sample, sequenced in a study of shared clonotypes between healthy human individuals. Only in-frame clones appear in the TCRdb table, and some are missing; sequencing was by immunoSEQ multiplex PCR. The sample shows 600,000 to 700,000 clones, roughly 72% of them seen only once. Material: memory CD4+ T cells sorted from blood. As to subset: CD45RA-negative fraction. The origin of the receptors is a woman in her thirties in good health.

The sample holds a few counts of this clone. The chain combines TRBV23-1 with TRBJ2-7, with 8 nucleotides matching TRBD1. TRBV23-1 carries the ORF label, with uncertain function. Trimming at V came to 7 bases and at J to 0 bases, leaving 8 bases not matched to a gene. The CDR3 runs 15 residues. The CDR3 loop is CASTLRGQVSYEQYF. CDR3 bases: TGCGCCAGCACCCTAAGGGGACAGGTCTCCTACGAGCAGTACTTC.

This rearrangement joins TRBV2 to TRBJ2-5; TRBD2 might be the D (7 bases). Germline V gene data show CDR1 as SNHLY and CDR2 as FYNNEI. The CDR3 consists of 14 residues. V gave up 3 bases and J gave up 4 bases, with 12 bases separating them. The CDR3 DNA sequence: TGTGCCAGCAGTGATGTAGGGGGGGGAGAGACCCAGTACTTC. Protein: CASSDVGGGETQYF.

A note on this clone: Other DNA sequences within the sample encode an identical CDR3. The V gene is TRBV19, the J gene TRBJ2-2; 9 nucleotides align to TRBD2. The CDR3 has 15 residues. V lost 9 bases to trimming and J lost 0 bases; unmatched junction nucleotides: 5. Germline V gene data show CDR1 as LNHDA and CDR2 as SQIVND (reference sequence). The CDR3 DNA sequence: TGTGCCAGCTCTATAGCGGGAGCGAACACCGGGGAGCTGTTTTTT. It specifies CASSIAGANTGELFF.

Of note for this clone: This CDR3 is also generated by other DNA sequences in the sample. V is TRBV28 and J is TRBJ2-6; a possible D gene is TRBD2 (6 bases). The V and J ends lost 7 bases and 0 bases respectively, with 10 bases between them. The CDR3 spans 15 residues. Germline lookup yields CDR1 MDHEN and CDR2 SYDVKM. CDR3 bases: TGTGCCAGCACCACCGGGGGCTCTGGGGCCAACGTCCTGACTTTC. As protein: CASTTGGSGANVLTF. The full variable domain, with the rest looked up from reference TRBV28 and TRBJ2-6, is DVKVTQSSRYLVKRTGEKVFLECVQDMDHENMFWYRQDPGLGLRLIYFSYDVKMKEKGDIPEGYSVSREKKERFSLILESASTNQTSMYLCASTTGGSGANVLTFGAGSRLTVL.

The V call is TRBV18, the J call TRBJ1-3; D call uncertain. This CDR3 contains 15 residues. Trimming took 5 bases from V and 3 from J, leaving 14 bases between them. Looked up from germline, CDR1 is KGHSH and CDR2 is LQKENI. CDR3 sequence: CASSSSNGVGNTIYF. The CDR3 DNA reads TGTGCCAGCTCATCGAGTAACGGGGTTGGAAACACCATATATTTT.

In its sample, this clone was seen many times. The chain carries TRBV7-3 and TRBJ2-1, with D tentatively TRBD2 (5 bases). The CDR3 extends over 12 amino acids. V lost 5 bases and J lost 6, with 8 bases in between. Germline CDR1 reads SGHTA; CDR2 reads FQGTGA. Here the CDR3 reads CASSGGFNEQFF. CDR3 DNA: TGTGCCAGCAGCGGCGGGTTCAATGAGCAGTTCTTC. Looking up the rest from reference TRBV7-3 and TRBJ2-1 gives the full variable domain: GAGVSQTPSNKVTEKGKYVELRCDPISGHTALYWYRQSLGQGPEFLIYFQGTGAADDSGLPNDRFFAVRPEGSVSTLKIQRTERGDSAVYLCASSGGFNEQFFGPGTRLTVL.

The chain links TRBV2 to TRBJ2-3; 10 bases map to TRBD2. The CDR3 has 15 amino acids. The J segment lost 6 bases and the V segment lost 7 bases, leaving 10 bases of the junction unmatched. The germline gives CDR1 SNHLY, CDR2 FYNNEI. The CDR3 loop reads CASTLLASGSDTQYF. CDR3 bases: TGTGCCAGCACCCTTTTGGCTAGCGGGAGTGATACGCAGTATTTT.

As DNA, the CDR3 is TGTGCCAGCAGACTCTTACCGGGACACAATGAGCAGTTCTTC. Protein: CASRLLPGHNEQFF. This sequence joins TRBV28 and TRBJ2-1; D may be TRBD1 or TRBD2 (5 bases each). V gave up 6 bases and J gave up 5 bases, with 14 bases separating them. The length of the CDR3 is 14 residues. Germline lookup yields CDR1 MDHEN and CDR2 SYDVKM.

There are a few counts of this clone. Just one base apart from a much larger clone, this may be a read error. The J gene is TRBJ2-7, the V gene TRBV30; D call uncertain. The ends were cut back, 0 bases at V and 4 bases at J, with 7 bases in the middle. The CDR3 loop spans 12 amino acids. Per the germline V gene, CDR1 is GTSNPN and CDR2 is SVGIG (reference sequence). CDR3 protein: CAWSVPGYEQYF. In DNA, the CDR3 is TGTGCCTGGAGTGTACCGGGTTACGAGCAGTACTTC.

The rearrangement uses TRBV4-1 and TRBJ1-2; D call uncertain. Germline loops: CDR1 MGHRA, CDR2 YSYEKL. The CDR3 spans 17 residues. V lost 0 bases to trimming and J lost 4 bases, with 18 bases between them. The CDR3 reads CASSQDERSGNGYGYTF. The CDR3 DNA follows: TGCGCCAGCAGCCAAGATGAGAGATCGGGGAATGGCTATGGCTACACCTTC.

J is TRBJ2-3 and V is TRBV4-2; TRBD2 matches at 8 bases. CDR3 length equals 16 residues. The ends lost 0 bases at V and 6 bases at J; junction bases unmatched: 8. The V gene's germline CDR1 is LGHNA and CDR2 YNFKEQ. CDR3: CASSQDLGTRGDTQYF. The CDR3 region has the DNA TGTGCCAGCAGCCAAGATCTTGGGACTAGAGGGGATACGCAGTATTTT.

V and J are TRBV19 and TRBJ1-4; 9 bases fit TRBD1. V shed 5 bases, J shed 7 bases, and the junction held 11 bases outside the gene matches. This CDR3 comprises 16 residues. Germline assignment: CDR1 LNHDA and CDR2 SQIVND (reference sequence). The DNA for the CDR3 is TGTGCCAGTAGTCCAGGGACAGGGAGGGTCGGTGAAAAACTGTTTTTT. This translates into CASSPGTGRVGEKLFF.

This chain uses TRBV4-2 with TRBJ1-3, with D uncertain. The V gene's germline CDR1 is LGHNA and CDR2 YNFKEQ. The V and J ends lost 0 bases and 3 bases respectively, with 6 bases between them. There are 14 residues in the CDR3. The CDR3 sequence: CASSQDEVGNTIYF. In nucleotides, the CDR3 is TGTGCCAGCAGCCAAGATGAGGTTGGAAACACCATATATTTT.

CDR3 in amino acids: CASSLRLTSTDTQYF. In DNA, the CDR3 is TGTGCCAGCAGTTTAAGGTTAACTAGCACAGATACGCAGTATTTT. This sequence joins TRBV28 and TRBJ2-3, with D unresolved. With 2 bases removed from V and 0 bases from J, the gap between germline ends came to 9 bases. The CDR3 totals 15 residues. The germline V gene encodes CDR1 MDHEN and CDR2 SYDVKM.

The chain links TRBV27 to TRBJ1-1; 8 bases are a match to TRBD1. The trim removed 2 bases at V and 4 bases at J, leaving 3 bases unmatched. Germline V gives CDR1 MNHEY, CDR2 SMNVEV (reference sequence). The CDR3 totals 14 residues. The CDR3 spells CASSLTGGFTEAFF. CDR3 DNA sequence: TGTGCCAGCAGTTTAACAGGGGGGTTCACTGAAGCTTTCTTT.

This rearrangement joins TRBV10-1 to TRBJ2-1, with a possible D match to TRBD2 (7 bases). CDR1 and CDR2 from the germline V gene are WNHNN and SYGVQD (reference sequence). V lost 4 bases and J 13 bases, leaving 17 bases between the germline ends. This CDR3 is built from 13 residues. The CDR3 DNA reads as TGCGCCAGCAGTGTAACGGGGGGCACCCTTCAGTTCTTC. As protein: CASSVTGGTLQFF.

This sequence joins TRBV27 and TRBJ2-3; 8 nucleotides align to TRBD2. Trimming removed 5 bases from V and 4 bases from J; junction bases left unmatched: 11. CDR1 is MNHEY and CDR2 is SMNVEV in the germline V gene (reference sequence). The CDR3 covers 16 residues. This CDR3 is CASSGPLSGGSDTQYF. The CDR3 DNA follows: TGTGCCAGCAGTGGACCTCTATCGGGAGGGTCAGATACGCAGTATTTT.

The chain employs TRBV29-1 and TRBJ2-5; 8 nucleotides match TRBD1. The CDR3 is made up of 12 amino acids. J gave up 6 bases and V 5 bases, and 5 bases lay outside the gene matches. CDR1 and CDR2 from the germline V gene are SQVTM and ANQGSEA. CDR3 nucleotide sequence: TGCAGCGTTCGGACAGGGACGAAGACCCAGTACTTC. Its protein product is CSVRTGTKTQYF.